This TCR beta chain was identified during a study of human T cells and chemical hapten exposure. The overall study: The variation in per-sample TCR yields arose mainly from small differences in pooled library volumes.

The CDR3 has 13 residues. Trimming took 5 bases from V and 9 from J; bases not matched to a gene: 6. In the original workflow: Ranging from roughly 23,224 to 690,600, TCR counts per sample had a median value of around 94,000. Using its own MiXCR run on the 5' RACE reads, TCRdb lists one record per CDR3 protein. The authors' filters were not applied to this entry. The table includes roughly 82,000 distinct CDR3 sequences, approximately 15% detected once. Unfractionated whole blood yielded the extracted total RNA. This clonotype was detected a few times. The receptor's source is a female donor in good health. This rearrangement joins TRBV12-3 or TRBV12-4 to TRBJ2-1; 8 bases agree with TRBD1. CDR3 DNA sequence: TGTGCCAGCAGTCCCGGACAGGGACTTGAGCAGTTCTTC. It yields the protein CASSPGQGLEQFF.